One and the same sample provided the 5 T cell receptor beta chains below, sequenced in a study of cytomegalovirus exposure and HLA in healthy donors (dated by TCRdb to about 2017). The library was obtained by the immunoSEQ multiplex PCR assay. TCRdb mirrors the immuneACCESS table, restricted to in-frame sequences. Some clones are absent from its copies; in checked studies, under half trace to an unresolved V gene, and the reason for the others is unknown. This sample gives some 140,000 clones in total; around four fifths of them show up just once. More than 1.4% of the sample is taken by the ten largest. The sequenced material came from PBMCs. The source is a woman aged 25 to 39 in good health and CMV-seronegative.

The rearrangement joins TRBV7-9 to TRBJ2-7; TRBD1 matches at 7 bases. V lost 5 bases to trimming and J lost 2 bases; unmatched junction nucleotides: 12. In germline, CDR1 is SEHNR, CDR2 FQNEAQ (reference sequence). The CDR3 sequence is 16 residues long. The chain's CDR3 is CASSTQQGQTPYEQYF. DNA of the CDR3: TGTGCCAGCAGCACACAACAGGGACAGACTCCCTACGAGCAGTACTTC.

The chain recombines TRBV20-1 with TRBJ1-2; D perhaps matches TRBD1 (5 bases). The CDR3 sequence is 11 residues long. V was trimmed by 5 bases and J by 5 bases, leaving 9 bases between them. The germline gives CDR1 DFQATT, CDR2 SNEGSKA (reference sequence). The CDR3 loop reads CSAWDSYGYTF. CDR3 bases: TGCAGTGCTTGGGACTCGTATGGCTACACCTTC.

The chain is built from TRBV6-5 and TRBJ2-1, with 11 bases aligning to TRBD2. The length of the CDR3 is 15 residues. The V gene end was trimmed by 2 bases and the J gene end by 8 bases; junction bases not matched to a gene: 5. The germline gives CDR1 MNHEY, CDR2 SVGAGI. The CDR3 bases are TGTGCCAGCAGTTACCTTGCTAGCGGGGGGTATGAGCAGTTCTTC. Protein: CASSYLASGGYEQFF.

This sequence joins TRBV2 and TRBJ2-7; D is uncertain. Trimming removed 4 bases at V and 4 bases at J, with 11 bases between. CDR3 length: 13 residues. Germline CDR1 is SNHLY and CDR2 is FYNNEI. CDR3 protein: CASSVKRNYEQYF. CDR3 bases: TGTGCCAGCAGTGTGAAGAGAAATTACGAGCAGTACTTC.

The chain joins TRBV9 to TRBJ2-2; D is possibly TRBD1 (6 bases). Trimming left V 4 bases short and J 5 bases short, with 18 bases between. CDR3 length: 16 amino acids. The germline CDR1 and CDR2 sequences are SGDLS and YYNGEE. CDR3 in amino acids: CASSPRAHRETGELFF. In DNA form, the CDR3 reads TGTGCCAGCAGCCCCCGTGCACACAGGGAAACCGGGGAGCTGTTTTTT.